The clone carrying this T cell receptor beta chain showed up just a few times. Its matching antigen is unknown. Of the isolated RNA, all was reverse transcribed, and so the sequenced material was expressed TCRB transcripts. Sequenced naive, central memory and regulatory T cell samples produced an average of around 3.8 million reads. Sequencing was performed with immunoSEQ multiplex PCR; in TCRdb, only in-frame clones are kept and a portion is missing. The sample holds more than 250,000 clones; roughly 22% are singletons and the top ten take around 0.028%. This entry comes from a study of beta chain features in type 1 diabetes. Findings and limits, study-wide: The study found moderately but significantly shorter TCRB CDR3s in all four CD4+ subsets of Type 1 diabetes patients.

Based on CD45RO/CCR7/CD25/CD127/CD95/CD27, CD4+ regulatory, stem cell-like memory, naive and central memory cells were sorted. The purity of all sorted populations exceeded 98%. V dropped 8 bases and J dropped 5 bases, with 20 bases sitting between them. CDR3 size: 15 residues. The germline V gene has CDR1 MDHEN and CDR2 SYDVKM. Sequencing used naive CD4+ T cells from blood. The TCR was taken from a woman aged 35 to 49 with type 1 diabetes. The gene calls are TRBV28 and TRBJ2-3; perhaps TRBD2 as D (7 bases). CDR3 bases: TGTGCCAGCGCCTTAGGGGGGGGGCAGGGAGATACGCAGTATTTT. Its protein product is CASALGGGQGDTQYF. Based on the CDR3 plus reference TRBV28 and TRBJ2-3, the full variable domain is DVKVTQSSRYLVKRTGEKVFLECVQDMDHENMFWYRQDPGLGLRLIYFSYDVKMKEKGDIPEGYSVSREKKERFSLILESASTNQTSMYLCASALGGGQGDTQYFGPGTRLTVL.